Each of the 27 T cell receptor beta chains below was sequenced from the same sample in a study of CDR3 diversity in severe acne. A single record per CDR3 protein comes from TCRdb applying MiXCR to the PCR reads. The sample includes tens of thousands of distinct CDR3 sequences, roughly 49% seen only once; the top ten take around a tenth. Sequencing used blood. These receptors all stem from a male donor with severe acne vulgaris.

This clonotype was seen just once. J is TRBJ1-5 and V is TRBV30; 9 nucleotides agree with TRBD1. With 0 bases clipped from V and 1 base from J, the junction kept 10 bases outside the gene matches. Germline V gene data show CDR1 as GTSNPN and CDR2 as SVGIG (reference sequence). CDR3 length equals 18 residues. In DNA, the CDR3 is TGTGCCTGGAGTGTACGCCCAACAGGGGGCTCGAGCAATCAGCCCCAGCATTTT. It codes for CAWSVRPTGGSSNQPQHF.

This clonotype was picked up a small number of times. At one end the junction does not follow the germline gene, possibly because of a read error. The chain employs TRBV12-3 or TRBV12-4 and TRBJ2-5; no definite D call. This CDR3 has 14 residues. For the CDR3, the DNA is TGCGCCAGCAGTTCACGCCGACAACAAGAGACCCAGTACTTC. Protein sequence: CASSSRRQQETQYF.

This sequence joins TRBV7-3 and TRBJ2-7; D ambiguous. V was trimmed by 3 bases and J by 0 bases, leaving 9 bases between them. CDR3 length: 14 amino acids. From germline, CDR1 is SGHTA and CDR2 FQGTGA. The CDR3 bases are TGTGCCAGCAGCTTGGACGGAAACTCCTACGAGCAGTACTTC. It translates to CASSLDGNSYEQYF.

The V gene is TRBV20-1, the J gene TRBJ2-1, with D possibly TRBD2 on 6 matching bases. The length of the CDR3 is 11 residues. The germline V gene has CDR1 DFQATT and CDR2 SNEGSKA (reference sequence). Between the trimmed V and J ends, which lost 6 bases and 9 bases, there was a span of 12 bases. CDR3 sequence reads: CSASRRVEQFF. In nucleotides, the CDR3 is TGCAGTGCCAGCCGGAGGGTTGAGCAGTTCTTC.

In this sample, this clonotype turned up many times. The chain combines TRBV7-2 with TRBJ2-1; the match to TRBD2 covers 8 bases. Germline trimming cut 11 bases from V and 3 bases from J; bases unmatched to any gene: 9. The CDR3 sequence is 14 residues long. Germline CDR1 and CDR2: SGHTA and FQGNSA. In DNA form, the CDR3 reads TGTGCCTCAACCCGGACTAGCTACTACAATGAGCAGTTCTTC. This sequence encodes CASTRTSYYNEQFF.

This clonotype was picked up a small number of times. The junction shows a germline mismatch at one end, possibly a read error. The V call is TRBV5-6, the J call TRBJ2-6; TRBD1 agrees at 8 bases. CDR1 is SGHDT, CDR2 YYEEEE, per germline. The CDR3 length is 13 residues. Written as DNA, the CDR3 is TGTGCCAGCAGCCTGGGACAGGCCTACGTCCTGACTTTC. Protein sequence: CASSLGQAYVLTF.

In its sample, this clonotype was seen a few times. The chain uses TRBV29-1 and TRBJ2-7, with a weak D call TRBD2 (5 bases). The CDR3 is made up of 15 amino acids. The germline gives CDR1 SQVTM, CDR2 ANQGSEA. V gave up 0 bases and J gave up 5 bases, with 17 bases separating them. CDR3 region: CSVEEIAGRRNEQYF. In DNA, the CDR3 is TGCAGCGTTGAAGAAATCGCGGGTCGACGGAACGAGCAGTACTTC.

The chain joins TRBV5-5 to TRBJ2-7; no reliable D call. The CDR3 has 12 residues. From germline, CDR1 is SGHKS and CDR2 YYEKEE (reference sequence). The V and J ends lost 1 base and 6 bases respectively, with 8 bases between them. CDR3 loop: CASSLRASEQYF. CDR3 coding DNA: TGTGCCAGCAGCTTGAGGGCTTCCGAGCAGTACTTC.

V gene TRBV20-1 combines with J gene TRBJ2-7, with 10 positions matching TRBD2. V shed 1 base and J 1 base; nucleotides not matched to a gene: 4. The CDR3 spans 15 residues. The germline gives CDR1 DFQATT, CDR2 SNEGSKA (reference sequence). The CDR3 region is CSARARLAGSYEQYF. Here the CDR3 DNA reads TGCAGTGCTAGAGCAAGACTAGCGGGTTCCTACGAGCAGTACTTC.

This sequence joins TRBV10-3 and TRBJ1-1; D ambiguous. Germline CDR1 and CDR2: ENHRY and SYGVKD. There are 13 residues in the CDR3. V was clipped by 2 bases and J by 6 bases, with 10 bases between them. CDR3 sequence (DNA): TGTGCCATCAGTGAGGAGGGTCTCGCTGAAGCTTTCTTT. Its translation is CAISEEGLAEAFF.

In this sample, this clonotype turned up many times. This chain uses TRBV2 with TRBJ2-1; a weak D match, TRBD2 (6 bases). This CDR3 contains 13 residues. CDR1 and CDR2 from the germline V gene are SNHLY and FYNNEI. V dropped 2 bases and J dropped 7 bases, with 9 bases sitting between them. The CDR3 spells CASSETSRNEQFF. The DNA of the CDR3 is TGTGCCAGCAGTGAAACTAGCAGGAATGAGCAGTTCTTC.

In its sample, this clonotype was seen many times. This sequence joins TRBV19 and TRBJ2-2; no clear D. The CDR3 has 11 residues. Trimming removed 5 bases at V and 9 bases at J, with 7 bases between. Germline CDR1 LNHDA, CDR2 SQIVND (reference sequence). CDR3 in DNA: TGTGCCAGTAGTCCCGCATGGGAGCTGTTTTTT. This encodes CASSPAWELFF.

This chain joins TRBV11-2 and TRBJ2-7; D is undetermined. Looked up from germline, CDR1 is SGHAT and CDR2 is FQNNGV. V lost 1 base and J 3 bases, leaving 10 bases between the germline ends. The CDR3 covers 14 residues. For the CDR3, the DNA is TGTGCCAGCAGCTTAGCGGGTTCGGTCTACGAGCAGTACTTC. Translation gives CASSLAGSVYEQYF.

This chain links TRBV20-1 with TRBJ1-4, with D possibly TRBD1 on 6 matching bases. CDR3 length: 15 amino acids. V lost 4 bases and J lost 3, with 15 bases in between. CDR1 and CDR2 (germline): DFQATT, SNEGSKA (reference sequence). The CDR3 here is CSAIGGGWANEKLFF. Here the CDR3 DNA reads TGCAGTGCTATCGGAGGGGGATGGGCTAATGAAAAACTGTTTTTT.

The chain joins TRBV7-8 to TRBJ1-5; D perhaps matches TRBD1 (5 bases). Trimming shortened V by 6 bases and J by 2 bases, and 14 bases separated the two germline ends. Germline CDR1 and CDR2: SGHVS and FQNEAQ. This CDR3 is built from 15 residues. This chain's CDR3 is CASSFRGLGNQPQHF. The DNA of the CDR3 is TGTGCCAGCAGTTTTAGGGGTTTGGGCAATCAGCCCCAGCATTTT.

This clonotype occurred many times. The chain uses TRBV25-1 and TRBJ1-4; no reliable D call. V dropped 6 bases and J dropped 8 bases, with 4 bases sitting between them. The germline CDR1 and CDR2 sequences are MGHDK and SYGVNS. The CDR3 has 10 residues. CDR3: CASSGEKLFF. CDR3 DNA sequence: TGTGCCAGCAGCGGCGAAAAACTGTTTTTT.

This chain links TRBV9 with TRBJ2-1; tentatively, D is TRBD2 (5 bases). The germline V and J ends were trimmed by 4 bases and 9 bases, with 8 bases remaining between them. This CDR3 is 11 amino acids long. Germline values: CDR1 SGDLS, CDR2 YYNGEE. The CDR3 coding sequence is TGTGCCAGCAGCTCTAGCAGTGAGCAGTTCTTC. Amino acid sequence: CASSSSSEQFF.

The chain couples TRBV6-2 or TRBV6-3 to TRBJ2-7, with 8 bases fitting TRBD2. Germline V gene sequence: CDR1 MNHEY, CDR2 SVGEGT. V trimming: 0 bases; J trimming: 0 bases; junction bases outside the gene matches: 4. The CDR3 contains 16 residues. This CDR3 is CASSYSTAGVSYEQYF. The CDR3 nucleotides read TGTGCCAGCAGTTACTCGACAGCGGGAGTCTCCTACGAGCAGTACTTC.

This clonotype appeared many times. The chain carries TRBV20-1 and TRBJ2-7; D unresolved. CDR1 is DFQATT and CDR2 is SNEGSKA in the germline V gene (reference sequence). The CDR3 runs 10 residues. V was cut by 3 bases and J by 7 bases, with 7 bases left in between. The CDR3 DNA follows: TGCAGTGCTAGGCGAGCAGAGCAGTACTTC. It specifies CSARRAEQYF.

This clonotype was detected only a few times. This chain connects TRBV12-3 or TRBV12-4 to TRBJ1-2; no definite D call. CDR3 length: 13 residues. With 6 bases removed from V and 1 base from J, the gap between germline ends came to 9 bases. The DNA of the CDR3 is TGTGCCAGCAGAAGGACGGGTAACTATGGCTACACCTTC. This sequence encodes CASRRTGNYGYTF.

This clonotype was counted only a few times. Here the CDR3 reads CASSRAGEQYF. For the CDR3, the DNA is TGTGCCAGCAGTAGGGCGGGAGAGCAGTACTTC. The chain joins TRBV12-3 or TRBV12-4 to TRBJ2-7; the D gene is possibly TRBD2 (6 bases). This CDR3 contains 11 residues. The ends were cut back, 5 bases at V and 7 bases at J, with 9 bases in the middle.

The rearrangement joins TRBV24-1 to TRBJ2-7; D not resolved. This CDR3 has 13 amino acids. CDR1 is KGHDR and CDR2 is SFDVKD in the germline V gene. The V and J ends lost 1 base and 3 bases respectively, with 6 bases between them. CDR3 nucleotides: TGTGCCACCAGTGATTTATTCAACTACGAGCAGTACTTC. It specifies CATSDLFNYEQYF.

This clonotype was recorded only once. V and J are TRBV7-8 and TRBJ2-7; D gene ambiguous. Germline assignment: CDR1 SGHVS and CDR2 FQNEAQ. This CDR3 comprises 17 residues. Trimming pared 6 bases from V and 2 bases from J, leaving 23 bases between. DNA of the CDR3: TGTGCCAGCAGTTACAGACCGCAGGATAAGGGTACCTACGAGCAGTACTTC. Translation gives CASSYRPQDKGTYEQYF. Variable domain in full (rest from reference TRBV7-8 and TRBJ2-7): GAGVSQSPRYKVAKRGQDVALRCDPISGHVSLFWYQQALGQGPEFLTYFQNEAQLDKSGLPSDRFFAERPEGSVSTLKIQRTQQEDSAVYLCASSYRPQDKGTYEQYFGPGTRLTVT.

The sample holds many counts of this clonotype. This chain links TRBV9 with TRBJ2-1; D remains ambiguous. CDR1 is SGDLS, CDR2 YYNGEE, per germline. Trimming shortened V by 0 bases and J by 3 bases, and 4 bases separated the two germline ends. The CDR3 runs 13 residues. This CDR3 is CASSVGSYNEQFF. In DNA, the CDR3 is TGTGCCAGCAGCGTAGGCAGCTACAATGAGCAGTTCTTC.

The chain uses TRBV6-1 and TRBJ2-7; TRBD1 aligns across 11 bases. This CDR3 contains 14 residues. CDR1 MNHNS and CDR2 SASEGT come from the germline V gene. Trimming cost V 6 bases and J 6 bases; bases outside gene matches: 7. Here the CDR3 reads CASRVGTGGSEQYF. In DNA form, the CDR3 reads TGTGCCAGCAGGGTCGGGACAGGGGGTTCCGAGCAGTACTTC.

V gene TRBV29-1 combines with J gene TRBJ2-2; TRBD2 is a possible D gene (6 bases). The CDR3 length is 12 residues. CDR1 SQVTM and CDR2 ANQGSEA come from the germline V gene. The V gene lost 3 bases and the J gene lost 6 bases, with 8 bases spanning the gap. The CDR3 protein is CSVEVAAGELFF. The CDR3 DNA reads TGCAGCGTTGAGGTAGCGGCCGGGGAGCTGTTTTTT.

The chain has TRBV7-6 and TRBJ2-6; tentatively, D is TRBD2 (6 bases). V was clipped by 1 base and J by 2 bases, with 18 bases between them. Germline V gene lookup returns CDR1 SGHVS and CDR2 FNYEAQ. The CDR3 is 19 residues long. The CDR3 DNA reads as TGTGCCAGCAGCTTAGTAAGCGCCATGGGAGGTGCTGGGGCCAACGTCCTGACTTTC. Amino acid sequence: CASSLVSAMGGAGANVLTF.